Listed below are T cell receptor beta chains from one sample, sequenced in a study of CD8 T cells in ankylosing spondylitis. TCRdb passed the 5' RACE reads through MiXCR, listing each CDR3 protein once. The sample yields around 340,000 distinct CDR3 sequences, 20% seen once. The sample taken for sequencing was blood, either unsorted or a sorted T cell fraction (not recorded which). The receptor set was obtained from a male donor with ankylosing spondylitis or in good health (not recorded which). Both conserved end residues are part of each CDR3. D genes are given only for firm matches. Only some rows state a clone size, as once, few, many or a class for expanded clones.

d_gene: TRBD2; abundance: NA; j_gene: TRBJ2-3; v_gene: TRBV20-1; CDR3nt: TGCAGTGCGATGCCGGGACTAGAGGCTAGCACAGATACGCAGTATTTT; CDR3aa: CSAMPGLEASTDTQYF
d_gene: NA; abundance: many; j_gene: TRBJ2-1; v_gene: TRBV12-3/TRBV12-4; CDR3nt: TGTGCCAGCAGTTTAGATTCAGGGCAGAATGAGCAGTTCTTC; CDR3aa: CASSLDSGQNEQFF
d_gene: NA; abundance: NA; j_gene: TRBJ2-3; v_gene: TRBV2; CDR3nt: TGTGCCAGCAGTGATTTTTTGGGGGCTTCTATAACAGATACGCAGTATTTT; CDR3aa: CASSDFLGASITDTQYF
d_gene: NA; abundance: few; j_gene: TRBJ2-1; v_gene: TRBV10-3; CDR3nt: TGTGCCATCAGTGAAGTAGCGGACTACAATGAGCAGTTCTTC; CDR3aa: CAISEVADYNEQFF
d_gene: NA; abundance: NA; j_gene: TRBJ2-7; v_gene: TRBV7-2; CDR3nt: TGTGCCAGCAGCTTGGGACACTTCTACGAGCAGTACTTC; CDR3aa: CASSLGHFYEQYF
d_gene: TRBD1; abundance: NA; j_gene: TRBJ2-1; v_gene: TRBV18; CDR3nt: TGTGCCAGCTCACCACCCGCCGGGACAGGGATCAATGAGCAGTTCTTC; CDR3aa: CASSPPAGTGINEQFF
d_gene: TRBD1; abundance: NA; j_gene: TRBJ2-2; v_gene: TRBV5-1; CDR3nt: TGCGCCAGCAGCTTCGGGCAGGGGGTAATGACCGGGGAGCTGTTTTTT; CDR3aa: CASSFGQGVMTGELFF
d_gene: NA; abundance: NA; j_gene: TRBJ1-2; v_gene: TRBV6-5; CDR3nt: TGTGCCAGCAGTTACTCCACCCGTCAGTCGATGTCGGGGGACGGCTACACCTTC; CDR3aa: CASSYSTRQSMSGDGYTF
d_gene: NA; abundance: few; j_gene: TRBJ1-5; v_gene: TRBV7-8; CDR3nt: TGTGCCAGCAGTTCGATTGGGACTCCCAATCAGCCCCAGCATTTT; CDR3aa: CASSSIGTPNQPQHF
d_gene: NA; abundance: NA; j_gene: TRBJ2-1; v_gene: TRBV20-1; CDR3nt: TGCAGTTATGTCTCCTTAAACAATGAGCAGTTCTTC; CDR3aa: CSYVSLNNEQFF
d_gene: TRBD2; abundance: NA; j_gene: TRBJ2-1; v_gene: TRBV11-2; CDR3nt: TGTGCCAGCAGCTTAGGACCTAGCGGGGGAAATGAGCAGTTCTTC; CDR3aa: CASSLGPSGGNEQFF
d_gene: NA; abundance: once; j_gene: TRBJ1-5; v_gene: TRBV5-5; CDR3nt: TGTGCCAGCAGCTTGGGGCGGGGTAATCAGCCCCAGCATTTT; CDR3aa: CASSLGRGNQPQHF
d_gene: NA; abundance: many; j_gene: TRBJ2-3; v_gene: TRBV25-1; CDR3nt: TGTGCCAGCAGTGAAGGGGTAGAGCAGTATTTT; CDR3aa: CASSEGVEQYF
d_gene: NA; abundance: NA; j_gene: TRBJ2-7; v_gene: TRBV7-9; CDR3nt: TGTGCCAGCAGCTCCCCGTCGCTCAGGGCCCACGAGCAGTACTTC; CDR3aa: CASSSPSLRAHEQYF
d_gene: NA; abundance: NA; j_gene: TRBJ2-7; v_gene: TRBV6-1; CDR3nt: TGTGCCAGCAGTCCGCTTTCCCTGACAGGGAGGAATGAGCAGTACTTC; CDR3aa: CASSPLSLTGRNEQYF
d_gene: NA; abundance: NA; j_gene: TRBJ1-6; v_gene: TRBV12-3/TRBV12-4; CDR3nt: TGTGCCAGCAGTTTATTGGGGGGGAATTCACCCCTCCACTTT; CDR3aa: CASSLLGGNSPLHF
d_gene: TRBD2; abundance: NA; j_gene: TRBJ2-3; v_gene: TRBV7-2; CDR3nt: TGTGCCAGCAGCGTACTAGCGGGGGGGGCAGATACGCAGTATTTT; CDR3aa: CASSVLAGGADTQYF
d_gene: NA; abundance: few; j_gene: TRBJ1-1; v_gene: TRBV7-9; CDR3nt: TGTGCCAGCAGCTTATTTGAAGGGGTGAACACTGAAGCTTTCTTT; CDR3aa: CASSLFEGVNTEAFF
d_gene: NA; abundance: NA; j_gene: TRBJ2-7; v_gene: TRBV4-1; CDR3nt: TGCGCCAGCAGCCTACGTTCCCTCAGCTCCTACGAGCAGTACTTC; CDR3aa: CASSLRSLSSYEQYF
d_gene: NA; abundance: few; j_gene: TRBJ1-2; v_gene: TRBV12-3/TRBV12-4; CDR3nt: TGTGCCAGCAGTTTGGGCAGGGTTGGTGGCTACACCTTC; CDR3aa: CASSLGRVGGYTF
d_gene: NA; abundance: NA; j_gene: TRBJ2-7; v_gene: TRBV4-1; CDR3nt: TGCGCCAGCAGCCAATCGGGAAATAGCGCCTACGAGCAGTACTTC; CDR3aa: CASSQSGNSAYEQYF
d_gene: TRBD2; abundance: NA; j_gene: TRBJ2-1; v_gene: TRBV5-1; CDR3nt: TGCGCCAGCAGTATCCCCCGGGGGACTAGCGGGGGGGCGTCTTCTGTCTATGAGCAGTTCTTC; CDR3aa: CASSIPRGTSGGASSVYEQFF
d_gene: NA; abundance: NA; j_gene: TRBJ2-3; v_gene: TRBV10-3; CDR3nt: TGTGCCATCAGTGACAGCGGAGGGGCGGGAGATACGCAGTATTTT; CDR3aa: CAISDSGGAGDTQYF
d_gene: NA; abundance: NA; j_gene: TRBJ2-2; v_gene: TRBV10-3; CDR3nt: TGTGCCATCAGTGAGTCGTACACCGGGGAGCTGTTTTTT; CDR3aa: CAISESYTGELFF
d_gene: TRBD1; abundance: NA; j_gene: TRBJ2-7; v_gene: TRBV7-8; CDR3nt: TGTGCCAGCAGCCTATACAGGGGCGAGCAGTACTTC; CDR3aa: CASSLYRGEQYF
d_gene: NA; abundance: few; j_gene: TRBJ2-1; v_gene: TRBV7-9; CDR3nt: TGTGCCAGCAGCTTAGGGCAGGACAAGGACAATGAGCAGTTCTTC; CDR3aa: CASSLGQDKDNEQFF
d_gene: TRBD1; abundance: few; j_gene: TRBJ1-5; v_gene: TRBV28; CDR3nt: TGTGCCAGCAGTTTATACAGGGGGAGTTCTCAGCCCCAGCATTTT; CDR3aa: CASSLYRGSSQPQHF
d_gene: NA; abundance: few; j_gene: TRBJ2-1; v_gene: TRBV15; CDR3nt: TGTGCCACCAGGATCTTTGGGACGGCCAATGAGCAGTTCTTC; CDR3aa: CATRIFGTANEQFF
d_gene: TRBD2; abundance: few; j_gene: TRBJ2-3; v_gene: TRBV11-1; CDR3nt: TGTGCCAGCAGCTTATTGGCGGCGGGGGAAACTAGCACAGATACGCAGTATTTT; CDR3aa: CASSLLAAGETSTDTQYF
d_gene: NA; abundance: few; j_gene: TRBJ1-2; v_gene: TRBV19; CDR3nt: TGTGCCAGTAGACCACGGGGAAACTATGGCTACACCTTC; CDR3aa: CASRPRGNYGYTF
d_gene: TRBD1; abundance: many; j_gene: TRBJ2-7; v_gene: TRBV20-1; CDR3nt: TGCAGTGCCAAAGAAGGGGGCATGACCTCCGAGCAGTACTTC; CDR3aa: CSAKEGGMTSEQYF
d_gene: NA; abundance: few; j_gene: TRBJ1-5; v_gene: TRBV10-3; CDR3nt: TGTGCCATCAGTGAGTTGGCAGGGGAGCTCAATCAGCCCCAGCATTTT; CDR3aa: CAISELAGELNQPQHF
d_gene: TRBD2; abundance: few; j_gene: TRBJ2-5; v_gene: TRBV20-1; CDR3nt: TGCAGTGCCCCGCCGGGACTAGTCCTCCAAGAGACCCAGTACTTC; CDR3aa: CSAPPGLVLQETQYF
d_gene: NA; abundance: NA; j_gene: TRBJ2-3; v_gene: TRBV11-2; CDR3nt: TGTGCCAGCAGCGGTTACATACAGCCAGATACGCAGTATTTT; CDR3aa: CASSGYIQPDTQYF
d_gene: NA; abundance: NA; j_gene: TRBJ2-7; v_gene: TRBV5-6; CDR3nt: TGTGCCAGCACCGCGATAGGGGACTACGAGCAGTACTTC; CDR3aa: CASTAIGDYEQYF
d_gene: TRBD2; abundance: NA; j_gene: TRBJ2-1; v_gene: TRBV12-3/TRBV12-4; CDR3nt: TGTGCCAGCAGTTTTTCGGGGGGGCTATACAATGAGCAGTTCTTC; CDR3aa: CASSFSGGLYNEQFF
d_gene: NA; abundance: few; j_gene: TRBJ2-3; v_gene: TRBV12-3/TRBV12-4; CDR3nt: TGTGCCAGCAGTTTACGTTTCGGGGGAGCAGATACGCAGTATTTT; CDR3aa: CASSLRFGGADTQYF
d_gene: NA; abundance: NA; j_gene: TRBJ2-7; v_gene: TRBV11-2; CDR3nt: TGTGCCAGCAGCCGTGGGACCGTTTTCTACGAGCAGTACTTC; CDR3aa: CASSRGTVFYEQYF
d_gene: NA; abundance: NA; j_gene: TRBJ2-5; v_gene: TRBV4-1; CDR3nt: TGCGCCAGCAGCCAAGAGGCGGGTGTTACAAAAGAGACCCAGTACTTC; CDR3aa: CASSQEAGVTKETQYF
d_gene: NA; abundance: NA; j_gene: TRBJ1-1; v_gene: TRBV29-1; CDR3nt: TGCAGCGCCCAACCCCTGAACACTGAAGCTTTCTTT; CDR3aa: CSAQPLNTEAFF
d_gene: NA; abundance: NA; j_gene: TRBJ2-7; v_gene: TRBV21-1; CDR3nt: TGTGCCAGCAGCATAAGACCCCCAGACAGTTACGAGCAGTACTTC; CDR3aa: CASSIRPPDSYEQYF
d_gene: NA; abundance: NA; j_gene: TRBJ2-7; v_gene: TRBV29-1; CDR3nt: TGCAGCGTTGTAAGGCTAAATGCCTACGAGCAGTACTTC; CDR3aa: CSVVRLNAYEQYF
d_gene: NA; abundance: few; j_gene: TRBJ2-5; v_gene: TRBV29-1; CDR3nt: TGCAGCGTGTCACCCTCCAAGGGCCAAGAGACCCAGTACTTC; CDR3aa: CSVSPSKGQETQYF
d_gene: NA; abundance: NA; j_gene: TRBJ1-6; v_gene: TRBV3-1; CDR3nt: TGTGCCAGCAGCCAGGCCGACAGGCCGCCCCTCCACTTT; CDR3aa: CASSQADRPPLHF
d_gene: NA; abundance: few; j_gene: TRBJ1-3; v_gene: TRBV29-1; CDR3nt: TGCAGCGTTGTAGGTTTCGGGGTTGTTGACACCATATATTTT; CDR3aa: CSVVGFGVVDTIYF
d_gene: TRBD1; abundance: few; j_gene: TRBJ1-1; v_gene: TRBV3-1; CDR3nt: TGTGCCAGCAGCCTCGGACAGGGCGGTACGGCTTTCTTT; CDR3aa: CASSLGQGGTAFF
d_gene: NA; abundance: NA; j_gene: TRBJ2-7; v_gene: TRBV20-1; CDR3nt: TGCAGTGTCCAAGATTGGGGGGCCGACAGCTACGAGCAGTACTTC; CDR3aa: CSVQDWGADSYEQYF
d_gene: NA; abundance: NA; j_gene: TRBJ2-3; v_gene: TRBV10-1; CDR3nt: TGCGCCAGCAGTGAGCCAGGTACAGATACGCAGTATTTT; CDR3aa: CASSEPGTDTQYF
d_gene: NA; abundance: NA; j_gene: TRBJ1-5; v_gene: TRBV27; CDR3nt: TGTGCCAGCAGTTTAGGGACTGATCAGCCCCAGCATTTT; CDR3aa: CASSLGTDQPQHF
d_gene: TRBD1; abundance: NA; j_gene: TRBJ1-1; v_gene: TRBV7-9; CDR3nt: TGTGCCAGCAGCTTAGCAGGAGGGGGCGAGACTGAAGCTTTCTTT; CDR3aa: CASSLAGGGETEAFF
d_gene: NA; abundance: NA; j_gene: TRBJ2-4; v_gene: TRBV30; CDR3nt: TGTGCCTGTAGTTCGGCAGGGACCATTCAGTACTTC; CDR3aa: CACSSAGTIQYF
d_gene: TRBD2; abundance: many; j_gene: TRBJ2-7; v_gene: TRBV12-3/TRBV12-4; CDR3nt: TGTGCCAGCAGCCCCGGGACTAGCGGGGGTAGGTACGAGCAGTACTTC; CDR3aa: CASSPGTSGGRYEQYF
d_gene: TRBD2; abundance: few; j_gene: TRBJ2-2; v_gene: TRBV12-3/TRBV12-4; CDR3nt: TGTGCCATCAGTTTCGACCCCCTAGCGGGGTCATGGGACGGGGAGCTGTTTTTT; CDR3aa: CAISFDPLAGSWDGELFF